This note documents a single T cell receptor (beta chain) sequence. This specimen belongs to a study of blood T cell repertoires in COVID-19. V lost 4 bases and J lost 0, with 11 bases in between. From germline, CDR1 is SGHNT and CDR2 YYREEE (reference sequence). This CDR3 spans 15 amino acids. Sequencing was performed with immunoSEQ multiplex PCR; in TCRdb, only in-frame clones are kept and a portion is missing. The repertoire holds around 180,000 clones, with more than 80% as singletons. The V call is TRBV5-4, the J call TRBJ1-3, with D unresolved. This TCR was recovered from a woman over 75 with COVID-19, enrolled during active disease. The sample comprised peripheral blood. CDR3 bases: TGTGCCAGCAGCCTCGAGATGCACTCTGGAAACACCATATATTTT. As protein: CASSLEMHSGNTIYF.